This passage covers 32 T cell receptor beta chains from one sample sequenced in a study of T cells in Graves' hyperthyroidism and ophthalmopathy. TCR beta CDR3 regions were amplified from RNA. Primed by the HTBI set, a first-round RT-PCR was run on the TCR CDR3. MiXCR, applied by TCRdb to the multiplex PCR reads, yields one record per CDR3 protein. Of 610,000 or so distinct CDR3 sequences listed, roughly 46% are singletons. Material for sequencing was peripheral blood or thyroid tissue (not recorded which). The source of these receptors is a woman younger than 35 with Graves' hyperthyroidism.

This chain joins TRBV12-3 or TRBV12-4 and TRBJ2-5; perhaps TRBD1 as D (5 bases). This CDR3 has 13 amino acids. The V end was cut by 5 bases, the J end by 9 bases, with 16 bases between. In nucleotides, the CDR3 is TGTGCCAGCAGTCAAGGGCAGGGCCAGCCCCAGTACTTC. This encodes CASSQGQGQPQYF.

The rearrangement links TRBV12-3 or TRBV12-4 to TRBJ1-6; 10 positions match TRBD1. This CDR3 has 13 residues. V shed 6 bases, J shed 9 bases, and the junction held 2 bases outside the gene matches. CDR3 sequence: CASSGTGVSPLHF. The CDR3 DNA reads as TGTGCCAGCAGCGGGACAGGGGTTTCACCCCTCCACTTT.

This chain connects TRBV7-9 to TRBJ2-1; TRBD1 agrees at 7 bases. Germline V gene data show CDR1 as SEHNR and CDR2 as FQNEAQ (reference sequence). This CDR3 is built from 15 residues. With 5 bases clipped from V and 4 bases from J, the junction kept 8 bases outside the gene matches. This CDR3 is CASSPGTVGYNEQFF. Here the CDR3 DNA reads TGTGCCAGCAGCCCCGGGACAGTGGGATACAATGAGCAGTTCTTC.

In this sample, this clonotype turned up many times. Mismatch with germline at one junction end may stem from a read error. This chain joins TRBV13 and TRBJ2-7; D not certain. The germline gives CDR1 PRHDT, CDR2 FYEKMQ (reference sequence). The CDR3 loop spans 12 amino acids. The CDR3 sequence is CASSVGLREQYF. The DNA of the CDR3 is TGTGCCAGCAGCGTAGGATTGAGGGAGCAGTACTTC.

There are many counts of this clonotype. This chain links TRBV20-1 with TRBJ1-2; D is unclear. CDR1 DFQATT and CDR2 SNEGSKA come from the germline V gene (reference sequence). The CDR3 is 14 residues long. Trimming removed 4 bases from V and 3 bases from J, with 15 bases in between. The CDR3 region has the DNA TGCAGTGCTACCCCCCGGGGTAGGGACTATGGCTACACCTTC. Protein product: CSATPRGRDYGYTF.

This clonotype occurred many times. V is TRBV19 and J is TRBJ2-5; D gene uncertain. Germline V lookup: CDR1 LNHDA, CDR2 SQIVND (reference sequence). CDR3 length equals 11 residues. Trimming cost V 6 bases and J 4 bases, with 6 bases left between them. CDR3 protein: CASRNGETQYF. The CDR3 nucleotides read TGTGCCAGTAGGAACGGAGAGACCCAGTACTTC. Filled out from reference TRBV19 and TRBJ2-5, the complete variable domain reads DGGITQSPKYLFRKEGQNVTLSCEQNLNHDAMYWYRQDPGQGLRLIYYSQIVNDFQKGDIAEGYSVSREKKESFPLTVTSAQKNPTAFYLCASRNGETQYFGPGTRLLVL.

This clonotype has at least ten counts. The CDR3: CASSSYRVAEQYF. In DNA, the CDR3 is TGTGCCAGCAGTTCCTACAGGGTTGCCGAGCAGTACTTC. This rearrangement joins TRBV12-3 or TRBV12-4 to TRBJ2-7, with a weak D call TRBD1 (6 bases). V was cut by 4 bases and J by 6 bases, with 13 bases left in between. The CDR3 is made up of 13 amino acids.

V and J are TRBV12-3 or TRBV12-4 and TRBJ1-4, with D tentatively TRBD1 (6 bases). Deletions cut 4 bases from V and 5 bases from J, with 11 bases between. This CDR3 comprises 14 residues. In DNA form, the CDR3 reads TGTGCCAGCAGTTCCAGGCAGGGGAATGAAAAACTGTTTTTT. Its protein product is CASSSRQGNEKLFF.

The chain uses TRBV9 and TRBJ1-3, with D hard to call. Trimming removed 5 bases from V and 6 bases from J, with 12 bases in between. CDR1 and CDR2 (germline): SGDLS, YYNGEE. This CDR3 spans 13 amino acids. The DNA of the CDR3 is TGTGCCAGCAGTGACGGCAATGAAAACACCATATATTTT. Translation gives CASSDGNENTIYF.

This clonotype was seen repeatedly, ten times or more. Here the CDR3 reads CAISDPLTGGDGYTF. As DNA, the CDR3 is TGTGCCATCAGTGACCCCTTGACAGGGGGGGACGGCTACACCTTC. The gene calls are TRBV10-3 and TRBJ1-2; TRBD1 agrees at 9 bases. V lost 3 bases and J lost 8; bases outside the gene matches: 10. In germline, CDR1 is ENHRY, CDR2 SYGVKD. CDR3 length: 15 amino acids.

This clonotype was picked up many times. The rearrangement joins TRBV11-2 to TRBJ2-7; no clear D. The CDR3 consists of 13 residues. The V gene lost 7 bases and the J gene lost 7 bases, with 17 bases spanning the gap. Germline V lookup: CDR1 SGHAT, CDR2 FQNNGV. CDR3 region: CASTRTLFWEQYF. CDR3 nucleotide sequence: TGTGCCAGCACCCGAACCCTATTCTGGGAGCAGTACTTC.

This clonotype has ten or more counts. The chain is built from TRBV20-1 and TRBJ2-7; 7 bases fit TRBD1. Trimming cost V 6 bases and J 5 bases; bases outside gene matches: 10. Germline loops: CDR1 DFQATT, CDR2 SNEGSKA (reference sequence). The CDR3 runs 13 residues. The CDR3 protein is CSATKGATDEQYF. The DNA for the CDR3 is TGCAGTGCAACGAAGGGGGCTACTGACGAGCAGTACTTC.

Regarding this clonotype: Germline is not matched at one junction end, which may reflect a read error. This chain uses TRBV2 with TRBJ2-3, with TRBD2 matching 8 bases. This CDR3 is 15 amino acids long. CDR1 is SNHLY and CDR2 is FYNNEI in the germline V gene. In DNA, the CDR3 is TGTACCAGCATTAAAACGGGAGGGAACACAGATACGCAGTATTTT. This gives the protein CTSIKTGGNTDTQYF.

The sample holds many counts of this clonotype. The chain has TRBV2 and TRBJ1-1; a weak D match, TRBD1 (5 bases). Per germline, CDR1 SNHLY and CDR2 FYNNEI. Trimming removed 8 bases at V and 6 bases at J, with 13 bases between. The CDR3 runs to 12 residues. As DNA, the CDR3 is TGTGCCAGCGGTTCCGGGACCCCTGAAGCTTTCTTT. It codes for CASGSGTPEAFF.

This clonotype was observed many times. The rearrangement uses TRBV12-3 or TRBV12-4 and TRBJ1-3; perhaps TRBD1 as D (6 bases). CDR3 length: 14 residues. V was cut by 5 bases and J by 14 bases, with 22 bases left in between. CDR3 amino acids: CASSPRQDPLNVYF. As DNA, the CDR3 is TGTGCCAGCAGTCCTCGACAGGATCCACTTAACGTATATTTT.

This clonotype has a single count. A single base separates this from a much larger clone, so it may be a read error. The chain recombines TRBV18 with TRBJ2-6, with a weak D call TRBD2 (7 bases). The CDR3 covers 12 residues. From germline, CDR1 is KGHSH and CDR2 LQKENI. The CDR3 DNA reads TGTGCCAGCTCAGGGGGGGCCAACATCCTGACTTTC. It is translated as CASSGGANILTF.

This clonotype was counted ten times or more. V gene TRBV2 combines with J gene TRBJ2-2, with TRBD2 identical over 13 bases. J was trimmed by 7 bases and V by 6 bases; bases with no gene match: 8. This CDR3 is built from 16 residues. Germline V CDR1 and CDR2: SNHLY, FYNNEI. The CDR3 bases are TGTGCCAGCAGAAGACTAGCGGGAGGCTGGGACGGGGAGCTGTTTTTT. Translated, it gives CASRRLAGGWDGELFF.

Comments on this clonotype: This clone may be a read error of a much larger clone one base away. J is TRBJ1-2 and V is TRBV12-3 or TRBV12-4; TRBD1 matches 9 bases. This CDR3 is built from 12 residues. J lost 6 bases, V lost 6 bases, and 2 bases had no gene match. Here the CDR3 reads CASRGTGHGYTF. Written as DNA, the CDR3 is TGTGCCAGCAGGGGGACAGGGCATGGCTACACCTTC.

This clonotype was seen repeatedly, ten times or more. The chain employs TRBV5-4 and TRBJ1-2; 7 nucleotides match TRBD1. The V and J ends lost 1 base and 4 bases, in that order; junction bases with no gene match: 7. CDR3 length: 15 residues. Germline-derived CDR1 and CDR2 are SGHNT and YYREEE (reference sequence). The CDR3 DNA follows: TGTGCCAGCAGCTTGAGAGGACAGGAGTTCTATGGCTACACCTTC. This encodes CASSLRGQEFYGYTF.

Turning to this clonotype: This may arise from a read error, as a much more abundant clone is one base away. This chain uses TRBV7-2 with TRBJ2-7; 8 bases map to TRBD2. The CDR3 is 15 amino acids. The germline gives CDR1 SGHTA, CDR2 FQGNSA. The CDR3 nucleotides are TGTGCCAGCAGTCCCGTAAGTAGCGGGATATACGAGCAGTGCTTC. The encoded protein is CASSPVSSGIYEQCF.

At least ten counts were recorded for this clonotype. This chain joins TRBV12-3 or TRBV12-4 and TRBJ1-2, with 7 bases identical to TRBD1. After removal of 5 bases from V and 5 bases from J, the junction contained 5 bases not matched to a gene. The CDR3 contains 13 residues. For the CDR3, the DNA is TGTGCCAGCAGTCAGGGGGGTCTATATGGCTACACCTTC. Protein sequence: CASSQGGLYGYTF.

This clonotype was recorded at least ten times. This chain connects TRBV6-1 to TRBJ2-2, with D uncertain. Looked up from germline, CDR1 is MNHNS and CDR2 is SASEGT. This CDR3 spans 14 amino acids. V lost 0 bases and J lost 3, with 5 bases in between. The CDR3 protein is CASSEAGHTGELFF. The CDR3 DNA sequence: TGTGCCAGCAGTGAAGCTGGGCACACCGGGGAGCTGTTTTTT.

This clonotype showed up many times. The rearrangement joins TRBV7-2 to TRBJ1-6; D remains unclear. Trimming left V 3 bases short and J 7 bases short, with 10 bases between. The length of the CDR3 is 14 residues. Germline CDR1 SGHTA, CDR2 FQGNSA. The CDR3 here is CASSFGRTNSPLHF. CDR3 nucleotide sequence: TGTGCCAGCAGCTTCGGGAGAACGAATTCACCCCTCCACTTT.

The chain employs TRBV7-2 and TRBJ1-5; 7 bases map to TRBD1. J lost 5 bases, V lost 4 bases, and 8 bases had no gene match. CDR1 is SGHTA and CDR2 is FQGNSA in the germline V gene. The CDR3 totals 15 residues. The CDR3 nucleotides read TGTGCCAGCAGCTCGCAACAGGGGAGCGATCAGCCCCAGCATTTT. Residues: CASSSQQGSDQPQHF. Filled out from reference TRBV7-2 and TRBJ1-5, the complete variable domain reads GAGVSQSPSNKVTEKGKDVELRCDPISGHTALYWYRQSLGQGLEFLIYFQGNSAPDKSGLPSDRFSAERTGGSVSTLTIQRTQQEDSAVYLCASSSQQGSDQPQHFGDGTRLSIL.

The chain uses TRBV29-1 and TRBJ2-2, with D possibly matching TRBD2 (5 bases). V lost 7 bases to trimming and J lost 6 bases, with 9 bases between them. Per the germline V gene, CDR1 is SQVTM and CDR2 is ANQGSEA. The CDR3 is 11 amino acids. In DNA, the CDR3 is TGCAGCGATACTAGATCCGGGGAGCTGTTTTTT. Protein sequence: CSDTRSGELFF.

This clonotype was seen many times. The genes are TRBV29-1 and TRBJ2-2; no clear D gene. Germline V gene sequence: CDR1 SQVTM, CDR2 ANQGSEA. The V end lost 1 base, the J end lost 7 bases, and 7 bases lay between the germline ends. The CDR3 loop spans 12 amino acids. CDR3 nucleotides: TGCAGCGTTGAAGGAATAAACGGGGAGCTGTTTTTT. As protein: CSVEGINGELFF.

This clonotype was found a few times. V and J are TRBV5-5 and TRBJ1-5; D uncertain. The length of the CDR3 is 17 residues. The V end was cut by 2 bases, the J end by 0 bases, with 15 bases between. Germline values: CDR1 SGHKS, CDR2 YYEKEE (reference sequence). The CDR3 nucleotides are TGTGCCAGCAGCTTCGAATTCAGCACTGATAGCAATCAGCCCCAGCATTTT. Its protein product is CASSFEFSTDSNQPQHF.

The rearrangement uses TRBV18 and TRBJ1-1, with 9 bases aligning to TRBD1. The CDR3 is made up of 16 amino acids. Trimming removed 6 bases from V and 5 bases from J; junction bases left unmatched: 13. The germline gives CDR1 KGHSH, CDR2 LQKENI. CDR3 DNA sequence: TGTGCCAGCTCCTTACAGGGGGCTTTGTTTGGGACTGAAGCTTTCTTT. It specifies CASSLQGALFGTEAFF.

Ten or more counts support this clonotype. The rearrangement uses TRBV6-2 or TRBV6-3 and TRBJ2-5; 11 bases line up with TRBD2. The CDR3 runs 17 residues. Germline V gene lookup returns CDR1 MNHEY and CDR2 SVGEGT. Losses at the gene ends were 5 bases for V and 5 bases for J; bases not matched to a gene: 13. The CDR3 region has the DNA TGTGCCAGCAGTCAACTACCGCTAGCGGGAGGAGCGGAGACCCAGTACTTC. It specifies CASSQLPLAGGAETQYF.

This clonotype was seen ten or more times. The chain has TRBV5-8 and TRBJ2-5; no reliable D call. This CDR3 has 15 amino acids. Germline CDR1 is SGHTS and CDR2 is YDEGEE. Trimming cost V 3 bases and J 0 bases, with 12 bases left between them. Here the CDR3 DNA reads TGTGCCAGCAGCTCACGCGGAACTAACCAAGAGACCCAGTACTTC. This sequence encodes CASSSRGTNQETQYF.

This clonotype was counted many times. V and J are TRBV20-1 and TRBJ1-2; 8 nucleotides align to TRBD1. CDR1 is DFQATT and CDR2 is SNEGSKA in the germline V gene (reference sequence). Germline trimming cut 0 bases from V and 5 bases from J; bases unmatched to any gene: 11. This CDR3 comprises 16 residues. CDR3 protein: CSARDKGRGPVYGYTF. In DNA form, the CDR3 reads TGCAGTGCTAGAGATAAAGGCAGGGGGCCGGTTTATGGCTACACCTTC.

This clonotype turned up a few times. The J gene is TRBJ1-1, the V gene TRBV6-6, with 7 nucleotides matching TRBD1. The CDR3 contains 15 residues. Germline assignment: CDR1 MNHNY and CDR2 SVGAGI (reference sequence). Trimming removed 5 bases from V and 4 bases from J; junction bases left unmatched: 10. CDR3 nucleotide sequence: TGTGCCAGCAGTACCGGCGGAGGGGGCATCACTGAAGCTTTCTTT. Translation gives CASSTGGGGITEAFF.